Shown below are 21 T cell receptor beta chains from a single sample sequenced in a study of blood T cell repertoires in COVID-19 (dated by TCRdb to the early 2020s). Libraries were built with the immunoSEQ multiplex PCR assay. TCRdb holds this immuneACCESS table with in-frame rearrangements only. Some clones are missing; in checked studies, unresolved V genes explain under half, and the rest has no known cause. This sample lists 250,000 to 350,000 clones; around nine tenths were detected once. In total, the top ten clones hold approximately 12% of the sample. Source material: peripheral blood. Receptor source: a woman aged 60-70 years with acute or convalescent COVID-19.

This sequence joins TRBV29-1 and TRBJ2-5, with D possibly matching TRBD2 (6 bases). Trimming removed 6 bases from V and 5 bases from J, with 13 bases in between. The CDR3 is 12 residues long. Germline assignment: CDR1 SQVTM and CDR2 ANQGSEA. CDR3 sequence: CSVLGSGETQYF. Here the CDR3 DNA reads TGCAGCGTCCTTGGGAGCGGGGAGACCCAGTACTTC.

A single count supports this clone. This chain links TRBV4-3 with TRBJ1-2, with D possibly TRBD1 on 5 matching bases. Trimming pared 3 bases from V and 4 bases from J, leaving 9 bases between. This CDR3 is 13 amino acids long. The germline gives CDR1 LGHNA, CDR2 YSLEER. The CDR3 loop reads CASSHRQSYGYTF. The CDR3 nucleotides are TGCGCCAGCAGCCATCGACAGAGCTATGGCTACACCTTC.

V usage is TRBV7-9 and J usage is TRBJ2-5, with a tentative D call TRBD2 (6 bases). The CDR3 consists of 15 residues. V lost 4 bases to trimming and J lost 5 bases, with 17 bases between them. CDR1 SEHNR and CDR2 FQNEAQ come from the germline V gene (reference sequence). Here the CDR3 reads CASSSDGRPGETQYF. The CDR3, as DNA: TGTGCCAGCAGCTCCGACGGGAGACCGGGCGAGACCCAGTACTTC.

The chain combines TRBV7-8 with TRBJ1-1; 10 bases agree with TRBD1. The ends lost 4 bases at V and 0 bases at J; junction bases unmatched: 5. This CDR3 comprises 16 residues. Germline V lookup: CDR1 SGHVS, CDR2 FQNEAQ. Here the CDR3 reads CASSWGQGLMNTEAFF. For the CDR3, the DNA is TGTGCCAGCAGCTGGGGACAGGGGCTCATGAACACTGAAGCTTTCTTT.

This chain connects TRBV11-3 to TRBJ2-7; possible D gene TRBD2, 6 bases. This CDR3 region has 13 residues. The V gene's germline CDR1 is SGHNT and CDR2 YENEEA. V shed 4 bases and J shed 2 bases, with 9 bases lying between them. CDR3 nucleotide sequence: TGTGCCAGCAGCTCGGGACTGGCCTACGAGCAGTACTTC. Its translation is CASSSGLAYEQYF.

This sequence joins TRBV27 and TRBJ2-1, with D unresolved. Trimming took 5 bases from V and 11 from J, leaving 25 bases between them. CDR1 MNHEY and CDR2 SMNVEV come from the germline V gene (reference sequence). This CDR3 is 16 amino acids long. In DNA, the CDR3 is TGTGCCAGCAGTCCTCAACGGCTTCTAGAGGTCAAGAAGCAGTTCTTC. Translated, it gives CASSPQRLLEVKKQFF.

CDR3 nucleotide sequence: TGTGCCAGAAGCTTGGAAGACAGGGGAGGCAATCAGCCCCAGCATTTT. Amino acids: CARSLEDRGGNQPQHF. The chain recombines TRBV5-3 with TRBJ1-5, with TRBD1 matching 8 bases. TRBV5-3 is annotated as an ORF whose role is uncertain. The J segment lost 2 bases and the V segment lost 0 bases, leaving 4 bases of the junction unmatched. This CDR3 contains 16 residues.

The chain couples TRBV6-1 to TRBJ2-2, with TRBD2 matching over 13 bases. Trimming at V came to 4 bases and at J to 1 base, leaving 3 bases not matched to a gene. Germline CDR1 and CDR2: MNHNS and SASEGT. The CDR3 has 17 residues. The CDR3 region has the DNA TGTGCCAGCAGTGGACTAGCGGGGGGACTGAACACCGGGGAGCTGTTTTTT. Translated: CASSGLAGGLNTGELFF.

The chain recombines TRBV27 with TRBJ1-3; TRBD1 aligns across 9 bases. Germline values: CDR1 MNHEY, CDR2 SMNVEV (reference sequence). V shed 0 bases, J shed 4 bases, and the junction held 10 bases outside the gene matches. The CDR3 runs 18 residues. CDR3 loop: CASSLSSPGTGPGNTIYF. The CDR3 bases are TGTGCCAGCAGTTTATCGTCCCCCGGGACAGGGCCCGGAAACACCATATATTTT.

The chain combines TRBV6-2 or TRBV6-3 with TRBJ2-5; no definite D call. CDR1 and CDR2 (germline): MNHEY, SVGEGT. The CDR3 length is 15 residues. The V gene lost 5 bases and the J gene lost 2 bases, with 15 bases spanning the gap. The CDR3 DNA is TGTGCCAGCAGTACCCTTGGCGGCGGTCAAGAGACCCAGTACTTC. It specifies CASSTLGGGQETQYF.

The chain has TRBV27 and TRBJ2-7; 10 bases are shared with TRBD1. Germline-derived CDR1 and CDR2 are MNHEY and SMNVEV (reference sequence). This CDR3 is built from 15 residues. J was trimmed by 4 bases and V by 8 bases; bases with no gene match: 11. CDR3 nucleotides: TGTGCCAGCTCCCCGGGACAGGGGTATGATTACGAGCAGTACTTC. Translation: CASSPGQGYDYEQYF.

The chain employs TRBV6-5 and TRBJ2-7; tentative D call: TRBD2 (6 bases). This CDR3 is built from 13 residues. Germline values: CDR1 MNHEY, CDR2 SVGAGI. The V and J ends lost 6 bases and 3 bases respectively, with 12 bases between them. For the CDR3, the DNA is TGTGCCAGCAGAACTAGCAAGAACTACGAGCAGTACTTC. Its protein product is CASRTSKNYEQYF.

The chain links TRBV27 to TRBJ2-3; TRBD1 might be the D (5 bases). The CDR3 extends over 15 amino acids. V was shortened by 5 bases and J by 0 bases, with 12 bases between the two germline ends. The germline gives CDR1 MNHEY, CDR2 SMNVEV (reference sequence). CDR3 residues: CASSALQGSTDTQYF. The CDR3 DNA sequence: TGTGCCAGCAGTGCCTTGCAGGGTAGCACAGATACGCAGTATTTT.

The rearrangement joins TRBV10-3 to TRBJ2-7; 10 bases map to TRBD2. J lost 1 base, V lost 8 bases, and 8 bases had no gene match. Germline V CDR1 and CDR2: ENHRY, SYGVKD. CDR3 length equals 15 residues. CDR3 sequence: CAIRAGTSASYEQYF. CDR3 in DNA: TGTGCCATCCGGGCCGGGACTAGCGCGTCCTACGAGCAGTACTTC.

The rearrangement uses TRBV11-3 and TRBJ2-3; TRBD1 aligns across 10 bases. CDR3 length: 15 residues. V dropped 4 bases and J dropped 2; count of bases not matched to a gene: 3. CDR1 SGHNT and CDR2 YENEEA come from the germline V gene. CDR3 in amino acids: CASSSGTGVTDTQYF. CDR3 in DNA: TGTGCCAGCAGCTCCGGGACAGGGGTCACAGATACGCAGTATTTT.

The chain has TRBV19 and TRBJ1-3; D might be TRBD1 (5 bases). The CDR3 covers 15 residues. Germline V gives CDR1 LNHDA, CDR2 SQIVND (reference sequence). The V gene lost 5 bases and the J gene lost 2 bases, with 13 bases spanning the gap. CDR3: CASSVQGLAGNTIYF. The CDR3 DNA reads as TGTGCCAGTAGTGTCCAGGGTCTCGCTGGAAACACCATATATTTT.

The chain combines TRBV29-1 with TRBJ2-1; D unclear. The CDR3 sequence is 14 residues long. Looked up from germline, CDR1 is SQVTM and CDR2 is ANQGSEA. Trimming shortened V by 7 bases and J by 0 bases, and 13 bases separated the two germline ends. The CDR3 bases are TGCAGCGCCTCCACGGAGACCTCCTACAATGAGCAGTTCTTC. Residues: CSASTETSYNEQFF.

The rearrangement joins TRBV2 to TRBJ2-7; TRBD2 might be the D (6 bases). The V end lost 8 bases, the J end lost 4 bases, and 9 bases lay between the germline ends. The V gene's germline CDR1 is SNHLY and CDR2 FYNNEI. The CDR3 contains 11 residues. The CDR3 loop reads CASQRGYEQYF. Written as DNA, the CDR3 is TGTGCCAGCCAACGGGGGTACGAGCAGTACTTC.

This clone appeared once. The chain combines TRBV6-6 with TRBJ1-1, with D possibly TRBD1 on 6 matching bases. This CDR3 contains 14 residues. Trimming pared 8 bases from V and 3 bases from J, leaving 16 bases between. The germline CDR1 and CDR2 sequences are MNHNY and SVGAGI (reference sequence). CDR3 protein: CASGNRDVDTEAFF. The CDR3 DNA is TGTGCCAGCGGTAACAGGGATGTGGACACTGAAGCTTTCTTT.

The CDR3 bases are TGTGCCAGCAGCCTCCTGTCCGGGACAGGGGGTGAAAAACTGTTTTTT. Amino acids: CASSLLSGTGGEKLFF. The gene calls are TRBV7-8 and TRBJ1-4; 11 nucleotides agree with TRBD1. V lost 5 bases to trimming and J lost 7 bases; unmatched junction nucleotides: 9. The CDR3 runs 16 residues. The V gene's germline CDR1 is SGHVS and CDR2 FQNEAQ. The variable domain in full, completed from reference TRBV7-8 and TRBJ1-4, reads GAGVSQSPRYKVAKRGQDVALRCDPISGHVSLFWYQQALGQGPEFLTYFQNEAQLDKSGLPSDRFFAERPEGSVSTLKIQRTQQEDSAVYLCASSLLSGTGGEKLFFGSGTQLSVL.

The chain couples TRBV28 to TRBJ1-6; D perhaps matches TRBD1 (6 bases). Germline V gives CDR1 MDHEN, CDR2 SYDVKM. There are 14 residues in the CDR3. Deletions cut 7 bases from V and 16 bases from J, with 23 bases between. The CDR3 nucleotides read TGTGCCAGCACCCTCAGGGGAACGGGAGGACTTCTCCACTTT. Its translation: CASTLRGTGGLLHF.